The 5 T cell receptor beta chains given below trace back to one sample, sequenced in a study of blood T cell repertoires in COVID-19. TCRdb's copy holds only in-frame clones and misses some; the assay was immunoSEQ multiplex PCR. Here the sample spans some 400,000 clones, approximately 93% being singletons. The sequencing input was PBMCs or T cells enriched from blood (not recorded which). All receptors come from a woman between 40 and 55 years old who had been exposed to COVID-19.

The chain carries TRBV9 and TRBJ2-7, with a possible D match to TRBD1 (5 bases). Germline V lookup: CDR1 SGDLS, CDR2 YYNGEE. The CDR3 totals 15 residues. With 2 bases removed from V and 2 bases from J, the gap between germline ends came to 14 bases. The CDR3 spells CASSVVGDLTYEQYF. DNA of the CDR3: TGTGCCAGCAGCGTTGTAGGGGATCTAACCTACGAGCAGTACTTC.

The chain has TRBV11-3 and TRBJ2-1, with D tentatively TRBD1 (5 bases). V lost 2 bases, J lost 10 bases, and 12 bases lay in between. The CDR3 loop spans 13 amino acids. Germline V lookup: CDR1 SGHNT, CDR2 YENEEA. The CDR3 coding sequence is TGTGCCAGCAGCTTACTCGGCAGGGCAGAGCAGTTCTTC. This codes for CASSLLGRAEQFF.

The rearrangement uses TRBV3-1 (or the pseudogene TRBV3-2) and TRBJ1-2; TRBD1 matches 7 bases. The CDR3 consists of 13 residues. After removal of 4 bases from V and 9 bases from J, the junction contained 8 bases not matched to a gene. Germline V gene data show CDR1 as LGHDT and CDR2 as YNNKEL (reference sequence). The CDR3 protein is CASSLRQGGSYTF. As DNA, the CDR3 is TGTGCCAGCAGCCTCAGACAGGGTGGAAGCTACACCTTC.

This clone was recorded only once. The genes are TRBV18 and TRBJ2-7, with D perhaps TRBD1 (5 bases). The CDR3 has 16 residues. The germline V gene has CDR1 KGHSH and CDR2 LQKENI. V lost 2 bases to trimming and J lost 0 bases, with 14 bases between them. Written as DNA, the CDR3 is TGTGCCAGCTCACCAACCCTTCAGGGCAGCTCCTACGAGCAGTACTTC. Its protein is CASSPTLQGSSYEQYF.

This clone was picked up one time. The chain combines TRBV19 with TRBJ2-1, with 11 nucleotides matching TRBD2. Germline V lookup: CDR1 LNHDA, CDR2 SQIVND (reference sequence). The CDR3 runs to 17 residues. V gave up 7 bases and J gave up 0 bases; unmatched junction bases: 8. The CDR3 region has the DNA TGTGCCAGTACGGCTAGCGGGAGGTCTAGCTCCTACAATGAGCAGTTCTTC. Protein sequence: CASTASGRSSSYNEQFF.